Only a few counts were recorded for the clone carrying this TCR beta chain. No antigen is known for it. V lost 4 bases to trimming and J lost 6 bases, with 12 bases between them. Germline V lookup: CDR1 LNHDA, CDR2 SQIVND (reference sequence). The CDR3 has 14 residues. This record comes from a study of cytomegalovirus exposure and HLA in healthy donors. Looking at the study overall: Of 300 to 500 genotyped donors, roughly 80% grouped in the Caucasian-associated ancestry cluster.

13 Jbeta primers and 60 Vbeta primers were used for the PCR. Only in-frame clones appear in the TCRdb table, and some are missing; sequencing was by immunoSEQ multiplex PCR. The table has more than 200,000 clones, 60% to 85% seen once. Regarding the study as a whole: Cytomegalovirus association was listed for roughly 160 TCR beta chains. Further analysis, carried out later, found HLA-associated TCR beta chains more clonally expanded than equally common other chains.

V is TRBV19 and J is TRBJ1-4, with D possibly TRBD1 on 5 matching bases. This receptor was taken from a man in his forties or fifties in good health and CMV-seronegative. Sequencing used PBMCs. The CDR3 coding sequence is TGTGCCAGTAGTACCAACAGGTACGATGAAAAACTGTTTTTT. It is translated as CASSTNRYDEKLFF. The full variable domain, with the rest looked up from reference TRBV19 and TRBJ1-4, is DGGITQSPKYLFRKEGQNVTLSCEQNLNHDAMYWYRQDPGQGLRLIYYSQIVNDFQKGDIAEGYSVSREKKESFPLTVTSAQKNPTAFYLCASSTNRYDEKLFFGSGTQLSVL.